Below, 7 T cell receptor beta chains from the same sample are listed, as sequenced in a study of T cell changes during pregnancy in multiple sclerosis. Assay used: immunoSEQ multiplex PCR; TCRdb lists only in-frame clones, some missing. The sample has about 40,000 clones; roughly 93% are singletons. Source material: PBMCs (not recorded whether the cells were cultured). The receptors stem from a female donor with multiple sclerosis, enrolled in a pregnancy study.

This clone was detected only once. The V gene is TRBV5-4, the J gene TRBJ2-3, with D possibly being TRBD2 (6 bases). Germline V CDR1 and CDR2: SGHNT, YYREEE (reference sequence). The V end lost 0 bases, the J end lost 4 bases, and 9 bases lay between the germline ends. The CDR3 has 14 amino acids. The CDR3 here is CASSLDWGADTQYF. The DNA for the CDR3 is TGTGCCAGCAGCTTGGACTGGGGGGCAGATACGCAGTATTTT.

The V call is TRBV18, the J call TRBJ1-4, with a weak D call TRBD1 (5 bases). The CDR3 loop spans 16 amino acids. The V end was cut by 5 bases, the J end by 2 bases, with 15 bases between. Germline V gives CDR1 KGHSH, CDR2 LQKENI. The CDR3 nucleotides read TGTGCCAGCTCAGACGACAGAATGTTGACTAATGAAAAACTGTTTTTT. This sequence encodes CASSDDRMLTNEKLFF. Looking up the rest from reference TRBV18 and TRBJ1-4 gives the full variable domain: NAGVMQNPRHLVRRRGQEARLRCSPMKGHSHVYWYRQLPEEGLKFMVYLQKENIIDESGMPKERFSAEFPKEGPSILRIQQVVRGDSAAYFCASSDDRMLTNEKLFFGSGTQLSVL.

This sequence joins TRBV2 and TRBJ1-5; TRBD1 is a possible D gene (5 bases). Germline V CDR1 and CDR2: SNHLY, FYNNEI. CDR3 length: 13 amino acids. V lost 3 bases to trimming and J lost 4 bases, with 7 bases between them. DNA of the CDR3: TGTGCCAGCAGTGACCCAGGGAATCAGCCCCAGCATTTT. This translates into CASSDPGNQPQHF.

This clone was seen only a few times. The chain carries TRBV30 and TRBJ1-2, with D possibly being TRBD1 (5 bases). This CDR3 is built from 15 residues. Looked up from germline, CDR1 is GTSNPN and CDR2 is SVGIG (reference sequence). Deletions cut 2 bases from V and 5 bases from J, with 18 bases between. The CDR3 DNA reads TGTGCCTGGAGTCCAAGGGGCGGGGAGTGGTATGGCTACACCTTC. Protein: CAWSPRGGEWYGYTF.

The CDR3: CASTTRHLNTEAFF. As DNA, the CDR3 is TGTGCCAGCACCACGAGACACCTTAACACTGAAGCTTTCTTT. The chain combines TRBV13 with TRBJ1-1; D is uncertain. The CDR3 is made up of 14 amino acids. V lost 7 bases to trimming and J lost 2 bases, with 14 bases between them. Germline assignment: CDR1 PRHDT and CDR2 FYEKMQ (reference sequence).

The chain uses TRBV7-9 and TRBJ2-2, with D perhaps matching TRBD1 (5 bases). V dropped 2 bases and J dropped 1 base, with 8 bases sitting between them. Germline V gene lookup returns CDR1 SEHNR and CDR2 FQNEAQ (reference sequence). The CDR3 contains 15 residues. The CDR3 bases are TGTGCCAGCAGCTTAATAGGACAGAACACCGGGGAGCTGTTTTTT. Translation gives CASSLIGQNTGELFF.

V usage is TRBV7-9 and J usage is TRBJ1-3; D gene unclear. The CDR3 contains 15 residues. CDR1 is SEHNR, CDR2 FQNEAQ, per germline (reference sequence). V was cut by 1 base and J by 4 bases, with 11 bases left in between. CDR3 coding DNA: TGTGCCAGCAGCTTAGAATCGGGGTCGGGAAACACCATATATTTT. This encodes CASSLESGSGNTIYF.